The rows below give T cell receptor beta chains drawn from one sample of a study of T cell repertoires in cytomegalovirus infection. TCRdb recomputed calls from the reads with MiXCR, one row per CDR3 protein. The sample lists approximately 550,000 distinct CDR3 sequences, more than 15% occurring once. The sequenced sample consisted of CD8+ T cells from PBMCs. The receptors shown here come from a human donor in good health (CMV status not recorded). Some clones in this sample may be carry-over from other donors' samples. The CDR3 runs from the conserved cysteine through the conserved F or W. D genes are given only for firm matches. Some rows mark clone size as missing; the rest say once, few, many or name a class of expanded clone.

j_gene | abundance | d_gene | v_gene | CDR3nt | CDR3aa
TRBJ1-1 | many | TRBD1 | TRBV12-3/TRBV12-4 | TGTGCCAGCAGTTTACGACAGGGTCACACTGAAGCTTTCTTT | CASSLRQGHTEAFF
TRBJ1-6 | many | - | TRBV6-1 | TGTGCCAGCAGCCCGGGACCGAATAATTCACCCCTCCACTTT | CASSPGPNNSPLHF
TRBJ1-6 | many | - | TRBV4-1 | TGCGCCAGCAGCCAAGCGGGGGTATGGAATTCACCCCTCCACTTT | CASSQAGVWNSPLHF
TRBJ2-7 | many | TRBD2 | TRBV7-9 | TGTGCCAGCAGCTTATCCCTAGCGGGAGACTACGAGCAGTACTTC | CASSLSLAGDYEQYF
TRBJ2-7 | - | - | TRBV9 | TGTGCCAGCAGCGTAGGGACAGAGGACCACGAGCAGTACTTC | CASSVGTEDHEQYF
TRBJ2-1 | many | - | TRBV7-2 | TGTGCCAGCAGCCCCTTGGGGAGTTTAGCGGATAGCTCCTACAATGAGCAGTTCTTC | CASSPLGSLADSSYNEQFF
TRBJ2-5 | - | - | TRBV7-9 | TGTGCCAGCAGCTTACGGATGGCCCAAGAGACCCAGTACTTC | CASSLRMAQETQYF
TRBJ2-7 | few | TRBD2 | TRBV29-1 | TGCAGCGTTGATATAGCGGGAACCTACGAGCAGTACTTC | CSVDIAGTYEQYF
TRBJ2-7 | many | TRBD1 | TRBV27 | TGTGCCAGCAGTACACCCGAGACAGGGCTTTACGAGCAGTACTTC | CASSTPETGLYEQYF
TRBJ2-7 | few | TRBD2 | TRBV4-2 | TGTGCCAGCAGCCTCAGCGACGGGTCCGGCCTAGCGGGAGTAAGAGGCGAGCAGTACTTC | CASSLSDGSGLAGVRGEQYF
TRBJ1-2 | - | - | TRBV20-1 | TGCAGTGCTAGAGAGGTGGCCGAAGACTATGGCTACACCTTC | CSAREVAEDYGYTF
TRBJ1-1 | few | - | TRBV7-9 | TGTGCCAGCAGCTTATTGACGGTAAACACTGAAGCTTTCTTT | CASSLLTVNTEAFF
TRBJ2-1 | many | TRBD2 | TRBV27 | TGTGCCAGCAGTCTTTCCAGCGGGGACCTTGGCAATGAGCAGTTCTTC | CASSLSSGDLGNEQFF
TRBJ1-5 | many | TRBD1 | TRBV12-5 | TGTGCTAGTGGTTTAGAGGGGGCGCGAACAGATCAGCCCCAGCATTTT | CASGLEGARTDQPQHF
TRBJ2-7 | few | TRBD1 | TRBV6-1 | TGTGCCAGCAGTGAACTCTGGACAGGGAGCGTCTACGAGCAGTACTTC | CASSELWTGSVYEQYF
TRBJ1-1 | many | - | TRBV11-2 | TGTGCCAGCAGCTTCGCCCTCGCAGGACTGAACACTGAAGCTTTCTTT | CASSFALAGLNTEAFF
TRBJ2-7 | few | - | TRBV5-6 | TGTGCCAGCAGCGGCGGGACATCCACCGAGCAGTACTTC | CASSGGTSTEQYF
TRBJ1-1 | few | - | TRBV30 | TGTGCCTGGAGTGGACCCGGGGAGGCTTTCTTT | CAWSGPGEAFF
TRBJ2-1 | - | - | TRBV27 | TGTGCCAGCAGCCGCCTCAGGACTAAACACAATGAGCAGTTCTTC | CASSRLRTKHNEQFF
TRBJ2-3 | - | TRBD2 | TRBV5-1 | TGCGCCAGCAGTAGCGGGAGGTTCACAGATACGCAGTATTTT | CASSSGRFTDTQYF
TRBJ2-7 | - | - | TRBV11-3 | TGTGCCAGCAGCAAAGGAGGCGGGCCCTCCTACGAGCAGTACTTC | CASSKGGGPSYEQYF
TRBJ1-6 | few | - | TRBV5-4 | TGTGCCAGCAGCTTGGAACATAATTATAATTCACCCCTCCACTTT | CASSLEHNYNSPLHF
TRBJ1-2 | - | - | TRBV9 | TGTGCCAGCAGCGGCGAGAAAAATTCGGGGATAACTAACTATGGCTACACCTTC | CASSGEKNSGITNYGYTF
TRBJ2-5 | many | - | TRBV7-9 | TGTGCCAGCAGCTTAGAAAAACCCCTTGCTCAAGAGACCCAGTACTTC | CASSLEKPLAQETQYF
TRBJ2-7 | - | TRBD2 | TRBV28 | TGTGCCAGCAGGTCCCCTAGCGGGAGCTCCTACGAGCAGTACTTC | CASRSPSGSSYEQYF
TRBJ2-5 | many | TRBD2 | TRBV7-9 | TGTGCCAGCAGCCCCCTAGCGGGGAAAGAGACCCAGTACTTC | CASSPLAGKETQYF
TRBJ2-1 | - | - | TRBV7-3 | TGTGCCAGCAGCTTAAAGGGTCATGAGCAGTTCTTC | CASSLKGHEQFF
TRBJ2-1 | many | - | TRBV6-1 | TGTGCCAGCCATTCGCGGAATGAGCAGTTCTTC | CASHSRNEQFF
TRBJ2-1 | few | TRBD1 | TRBV5-4 | TGTGCCAGCAGCTTGGACAGGGGTTCCTCCTACAATGAGCAGTTCTTC | CASSLDRGSSYNEQFF
TRBJ2-7 | few | - | TRBV6-5 | TGTGCCAGCAGGAAAGTCTTTGGGAGCTCCTACGAGCAGTACTTC | CASRKVFGSSYEQYF
TRBJ2-7 | many | - | TRBV7-9 | TGTGCCAGCAGCTTAGGAGATAAGTGGGAGCAGTACTTC | CASSLGDKWEQYF
TRBJ2-3 | - | TRBD2 | TRBV9 | TGTGCCAGCAGCGTAGGTCTAGCGGTCAGGGATACGCAGTATTTT | CASSVGLAVRDTQYF
TRBJ2-5 | many | TRBD2 | TRBV27 | TGTGCCAGCAGTTTAGGGTTAGCGGGGGGGCCGGGGCAAGAGACCCAGTACTTC | CASSLGLAGGPGQETQYF
TRBJ2-2 | few | TRBD2 | TRBV7-3 | TGTGCCAGCAGCCCGACCGGTCTAGCGGGTATCGGGGAGCTGTTTTTT | CASSPTGLAGIGELFF
TRBJ2-3 | few | - | TRBV29-1 | TGCAGCGTTGGGCAGTGGAATACGCAGTATTTT | CSVGQWNTQYF
TRBJ1-1 | - | TRBD1 | TRBV4-1 | TGCGCCAGCAGCCACCCCAGAGCAGGGGGCGCCCCTGAAGCTTTCTTT | CASSHPRAGGAPEAFF
TRBJ1-4 | many | - | TRBV12-3/TRBV12-4 | TGTGCCAGCAGTTCCTCAGGGGACCCTAATGAAAAACTGTTTTTT | CASSSSGDPNEKLFF
TRBJ2-5 | - | TRBD1 | TRBV19 | TGTGCCAGTAGTATAGCGTCGACAGGGGGGTCGACCCAGTACTTC | CASSIASTGGSTQYF
TRBJ2-3 | many | - | TRBV11-2 | TGTGCCAGCAGCCGACCGCCCGCAGATACGCAGTATTTT | CASSRPPADTQYF
TRBJ2-7 | - | - | TRBV3-1 | TGTGCCAGCAGCCAAGATATGACACATTTATACGAGCAGTACTTC | CASSQDMTHLYEQYF
TRBJ2-1 | many | TRBD1 | TRBV27 | TGTGCCAGCAGTCCCCGGACAGGGGTTCATGTGGATGAGCAGTTCTTC | CASSPRTGVHVDEQFF
TRBJ2-7 | many | - | TRBV11-2 | TGTGCCAGCAGCTTAGCACCGGGGGCCGACGAGCAGTACTTC | CASSLAPGADEQYF
TRBJ2-7 | many | TRBD1 | TRBV7-9 | TGTGCCAGCAGCTTAACACAGGGGATCTACGAGCAGTACTTC | CASSLTQGIYEQYF
TRBJ2-5 | few | TRBD2 | TRBV29-1 | TGCAGCGTGCACTCCAGGACTAGCCCCCCGACCCAGTACTTC | CSVHSRTSPPTQYF
TRBJ2-7 | few | - | TRBV5-6 | TGTGCCAGCGGGGACGGTCTCTACGAGCAGTACTTC | CASGDGLYEQYF
TRBJ2-1 | many | TRBD2 | TRBV27 | TGTGCCAGCAGTCTACTAGCGGGGGTCGCGGGGTACAATGAGCAGTTCTTC | CASSLLAGVAGYNEQFF
TRBJ2-7 | few | - | TRBV6-5 | TGTGCCAGCAGTTACCGGGGGAGTCCCCTCTACGAGCAGTACTTC | CASSYRGSPLYEQYF
TRBJ1-4 | few | TRBD1 | TRBV27 | TGTGCCAGCAGTTTATCCCCCTTTCCAGGGGGCGCTTTGAATACCAATGAAAAACTGTTTTTT | CASSLSPFPGGALNTNEKLFF
TRBJ1-1 | - | TRBD1 | TRBV20-1 | TGCAGTGCTCTTGACAGGGGGCGCGAGGAAGCTTTCTTT | CSALDRGREEAFF
TRBJ2-1 | - | - | TRBV7-9 | TGTGCCAGCAGCCACCGACTAGACTCCCTATACAATGAGCAGTTCTTC | CASSHRLDSLYNEQFF
TRBJ2-3 | few | - | TRBV24-1 | TGTGCCACCAGTGATCCAACCGGCGCGGACGGAAGATTCACAGATACGCAGTATTTT | CATSDPTGADGRFTDTQYF
TRBJ1-1 | few | - | TRBV9 | TGTGCCAGCAGCCCTAACGGGCCCACTGAAGCTTTCTTT | CASSPNGPTEAFF
TRBJ2-5 | - | TRBD2 | TRBV5-4 | TGTGCCAGCAGCCAGGGACTAGCGGGGGCAGAGACCCAGTACTTC | CASSQGLAGAETQYF